This T cell receptor beta chain was observed in a study of cytotoxic CD8 clonotypes in ibrutinib-treated CLL. Across the study: Investigators collected response samples after a median approximately twelve months of treatment, range 6 to 36.

The method was immunoSEQ multiplex PCR; TCRdb's version includes in-frame clones alone and lacks a portion of them. The sample gives about 330,000 clones, 67% of which show up once; 5% to 6.5% is in the top ten. Trimming left V 1 base short and J 5 bases short, with 6 bases between. The CDR3 has 13 residues. Germline assignment: CDR1 SGHRS and CDR2 YFSETQ. About this clone: Its antigen is unknown.

General study results and limits: Patients with sustained remission and those progressing were sampled at differing times.

This sequence was found in a human donor with chronic lymphocytic leukemia. The V gene is TRBV5-1, the J gene TRBJ2-2; D not certain. The material was PBMCs, obtained after 36 months of ibrutinib treatment. The CDR3 is CASSLYSTGELFF. In nucleotides, the CDR3 is TGCGCCAGCAGCTTGTACTCGACCGGGGAGCTGTTTTTT.